Below are 30 T cell receptor beta chains sequenced from a single sample in a study of T cell repertoires in cytomegalovirus infection. Using its own MiXCR run on the reads, TCRdb lists one record per CDR3 protein. The table records fewer than 900,000 distinct CDR3 sequences, almost 30% of them present only once. No antigen has been assigned to these receptors. Here the sequenced sample was cultured CD8+ T cells from PBMCs, taken from culture after CMV antigen stimulation. The source is a human donor in good health (CMV status not recorded). Some clones in this sample may be carry-over from other donors' samples.

This chain links TRBV15 with TRBJ2-1; D is unresolved. The germline V gene has CDR1 LNHNV and CDR2 YYDKDF (reference sequence). V was shortened by 0 bases and J by 7 bases, with 7 bases between the two germline ends. The CDR3 covers 13 residues. CDR3 DNA sequence: TGTGCCACCAGCAGAGATATTGGGAATGAGCAGTTCTTC. This gives the protein CATSRDIGNEQFF.

This chain joins TRBV4-3 and TRBJ1-6; perhaps TRBD1 as D (6 bases). Per germline, CDR1 LGHNA and CDR2 YSLEER. V dropped 0 bases and J dropped 7 bases, with 16 bases sitting between them. This CDR3 contains 17 residues. CDR3 in DNA: TGCGCCAGCAGCCAAGACACAGGGTTTCAAGGAAATTCACCCCTCCACTTT. Translating it yields CASSQDTGFQGNSPLHF.

This clonotype was detected ten times or more. The chain joins TRBV7-6 to TRBJ2-2; unclear D gene. This CDR3 spans 15 amino acids. V lost 3 bases to trimming and J lost 0 bases, with 8 bases between them. Germline CDR1 SGHVS, CDR2 FNYEAQ. CDR3 region: CASSFPRANTGELFF. The CDR3 coding sequence is TGTGCCAGCAGCTTCCCCAGAGCGAACACCGGGGAGCTGTTTTTT.

In its sample, this clonotype was seen a few times. This rearrangement joins TRBV2 to TRBJ2-3, with TRBD1 matching 7 bases. The CDR3 loop spans 15 amino acids. After removal of 9 bases from V and 0 bases from J, the junction contained 9 bases not matched to a gene. Germline V gene sequence: CDR1 SNHLY, CDR2 FYNNEI. CDR3 bases: TGTGCCAGGGAGACAGGGTTGGAGAGCACAGATACGCAGTATTTT. This translates into CARETGLESTDTQYF.

The rearrangement uses TRBV2 and TRBJ2-1; possible D gene TRBD1, 5 bases. The CDR3 is made up of 14 amino acids. V gave up 6 bases and J gave up 0 bases, with 9 bases separating them. The germline V gene has CDR1 SNHLY and CDR2 FYNNEI. CDR3 bases: TGTGCCAGCAGGGACATGAGCTCCTACAATGAGCAGTTCTTC. This translates into CASRDMSSYNEQFF.

This clonotype turned up a few times. The chain joins TRBV12-3 or TRBV12-4 to TRBJ2-3, with D maybe TRBD2 (5 bases). This CDR3 is built from 20 residues. Trimming cost V 3 bases and J 0 bases, with 25 bases left between them. The CDR3, as DNA: TGTGCCAGCAGTTTCCCCCTGTCGGATTTGACGGGATTAAGCACAGATACGCAGTATTTT. Amino acids: CASSFPLSDLTGLSTDTQYF.

This clonotype was seen more than once but under ten times. The chain uses TRBV12-3 or TRBV12-4 and TRBJ1-2; D is unclear. The CDR3 is 13 residues long. Trimming removed 7 bases at V and 6 bases at J, with 15 bases between. The DNA for the CDR3 is TGTGCCAGCACCGCGGCTCCAATACATGGCTACACCTTC. It yields the protein CASTAAPIHGYTF.

The V gene is TRBV7-6, the J gene TRBJ1-6; 10 bases match TRBD1. The CDR3 runs 17 residues. V was pared by 4 bases and J by 8 bases, with 11 bases of the junction left unmatched. Germline V lookup: CDR1 SGHVS, CDR2 FNYEAQ. CDR3: CASSSKPPGTGDSPLHF. CDR3 in DNA: TGTGCCAGCAGCTCAAAACCCCCCGGGACAGGGGATTCACCCCTCCACTTT.

This clonotype came up a few times. V and J are TRBV20-1 and TRBJ2-2, with a tentative D call TRBD1 (5 bases). The CDR3 spans 14 residues. CDR1 and CDR2 (germline): DFQATT, SNEGSKA (reference sequence). The V end was cut by 0 bases, the J end by 7 bases, with 12 bases between. The CDR3 region is CSARDYQGHGELFF. The CDR3, as DNA: TGCAGTGCTAGAGATTATCAGGGTCACGGGGAGCTGTTTTTT.

This clonotype has just a few counts. This chain joins TRBV4-1 and TRBJ2-5; 9 bases are a match to TRBD2. The CDR3 covers 16 residues. In germline, CDR1 is MGHRA, CDR2 YSYEKL. V was pared by 2 bases and J by 0 bases, with 4 bases of the junction left unmatched. The CDR3 spells CASSQSGGTYQETQYF. CDR3 in DNA: TGCGCCAGCAGCCAAAGCGGGGGGACATACCAAGAGACCCAGTACTTC.

In this sample, this clonotype turned up a few times. The genes are TRBV7-9 and TRBJ2-7; maybe TRBD2 (5 bases). The CDR3 contains 13 residues. The germline CDR1 and CDR2 sequences are SEHNR and FQNEAQ (reference sequence). Trimming left V 5 bases short and J 3 bases short, with 11 bases between. Here the CDR3 reads CASSPQTSYEQYV. The CDR3 DNA is TGTGCCAGCAGCCCCCAAACTAGCTACGAGCAGTACGTC.

The chain has TRBV7-3 and TRBJ2-1; a weak D match, TRBD1 (5 bases). Germline CDR1 reads SGHTA; CDR2 reads FQGTGA. CDR3 length equals 16 residues. Between the trimmed V and J ends, which lost 1 base and 2 bases, there was a span of 12 bases. The CDR3 DNA sequence: TGTGCCAGCAGCTTAATGGACAATTCGGCCTACAATGAGCAGTTCTTC. Protein product: CASSLMDNSAYNEQFF.

This chain connects TRBV7-8 to TRBJ2-3; 10 bases agree with TRBD2. V dropped 0 bases and J dropped 2; count of bases not matched to a gene: 8. The CDR3 length is 18 residues. CDR1 SGHVS and CDR2 FQNEAQ come from the germline V gene. The DNA of the CDR3 is TGTGCCAGCAGCTTAGCGCTAGCGGGGGTACTATTCACAGATACGCAGTATTTT. Its protein product is CASSLALAGVLFTDTQYF. Together with reference TRBV7-8 and TRBJ2-3, the CDR3 gives the full variable domain: GAGVSQSPRYKVAKRGQDVALRCDPISGHVSLFWYQQALGQGPEFLTYFQNEAQLDKSGLPSDRFFAERPEGSVSTLKIQRTQQEDSAVYLCASSLALAGVLFTDTQYFGPGTRLTVL.

The J gene is TRBJ2-7, the V gene TRBV7-6, with 9 bases aligning to TRBD2. The CDR3 covers 15 residues. Germline V lookup: CDR1 SGHVS, CDR2 FNYEAQ. Trimming cost V 1 base and J 3 bases; bases outside gene matches: 4. In DNA, the CDR3 is TGTGCCAGCAGCTTAGGTGGTAGCGGGGGCTACGAGCAGTACTTC. This gives the protein CASSLGGSGGYEQYF.

This clonotype was recorded a few times. The chain couples TRBV6-2 or TRBV6-3 to TRBJ2-3; the match to TRBD2 covers 7 bases. This CDR3 contains 15 residues. V was pared by 5 bases and J by 0 bases, with 5 bases of the junction left unmatched. Germline V lookup: CDR1 MNHEY, CDR2 SVGEGT. Here the CDR3 reads CASSGARGSTDTQYF. CDR3 bases: TGTGCCAGCAGTGGGGCGCGGGGGAGCACAGATACGCAGTATTTT.

This chain links TRBV13 with TRBJ2-1; possibly TRBD1 for D (8 bases). Trimming cost V 4 bases and J 4 bases, with 14 bases left between them. Per the germline V gene, CDR1 is PRHDT and CDR2 is FYEKMQ (reference sequence). The CDR3 contains 15 residues. CDR3 coding DNA: TGTGCCAGCAGCTCGACAGGGGAGGGGTACAATGAGCAGTTCTTC. Residues: CASSSTGEGYNEQFF.

The V call is TRBV7-6, the J call TRBJ1-5; the match to TRBD1 covers 7 bases. The germline V gene has CDR1 SGHVS and CDR2 FNYEAQ. V lost 3 bases, J lost 9 bases, and 5 bases stayed unmatched. This CDR3 comprises 13 residues. CDR3 DNA: TGTGCCAGCAGCTTGGAGGGGGCCTGGCCCCAGCATTTT. Translating gives CASSLEGAWPQHF.

The chain links TRBV27 to TRBJ1-5, with 7 bases lining up with TRBD1. CDR1 and CDR2 (germline): MNHEY, SMNVEV (reference sequence). This CDR3 comprises 17 residues. V lost 3 bases and J lost 0; bases outside the gene matches: 8. CDR3 nucleotide sequence: TGTGCCAGCAGTTTTGGAGGGGGCGCGTATAGCAATCAGCCCCAGCATTTT. Translation gives CASSFGGGAYSNQPQHF.

The chain joins TRBV3-1 to TRBJ1-1; the D gene is possibly TRBD1 (5 bases). Germline V gene sequence: CDR1 LGHDT, CDR2 YNNKEL (reference sequence). CDR3 size: 14 residues. The V end lost 3 bases, the J end lost 4 bases, and 12 bases lay between the germline ends. CDR3 DNA: TGTGCCAGCAGCCATGAAGGGACGGGCACTGAAGCTTTCTTT. It yields the protein CASSHEGTGTEAFF.

The chain joins TRBV6-8 to TRBJ2-2, with TRBD1 matching 8 bases. This CDR3 is built from 15 residues. V was clipped by 0 bases and J by 7 bases; unmatched bases: 4. Per the germline V gene, CDR1 is MNHGY and CDR2 is SAAAGT. As DNA, the CDR3 is TGTGCCAGCAGTTACTCAGCAGGGGGCAACGGGGAGCTGTTTTTT. This encodes CASSYSAGGNGELFF.

This clonotype was observed a few times. The chain combines TRBV28 with TRBJ2-2; 7 bases are shared with TRBD2. CDR3 length: 14 residues. Germline lookup yields CDR1 MDHEN and CDR2 SYDVKM. The V segment lost 2 bases and the J segment 4 bases; nucleotides outside the gene matches: 1. The CDR3 DNA follows: TGTGCCAGCAGTTTAAGGACTAGCACCGGGGAGCTGTTTTTT. Translation: CASSLRTSTGELFF.

The V and J genes are TRBV7-9 and TRBJ1-1; D is undetermined. This CDR3 spans 17 amino acids. The V and J ends lost 5 bases and 0 bases respectively, with 19 bases between them. CDR1 and CDR2 (germline): SEHNR, FQNEAQ (reference sequence). In DNA, the CDR3 is TGTGCCAGCAGCCCATCCCCGGGTGGACTTCTGAACACTGAAGCTTTCTTT. Translation: CASSPSPGGLLNTEAFF. The whole variable domain, filled in from reference TRBV7-9 and TRBJ1-1, reads DTGVSQNPRHKITKRGQNVTFRCDPISEHNRLYWYRQTLGQGPEFLTYFQNEAQLEKSRLLSDRFSAERPKGSFSTLEIQRTEQGDSAMYLCASSPSPGGLLNTEAFFGQGTRLTVV.

This chain links TRBV6-1 with TRBJ2-7; D gene ambiguous. Germline CDR1 reads MNHNS; CDR2 reads SASEGT. Trimming pared 2 bases from V and 10 bases from J, leaving 18 bases between. The CDR3 spans 14 residues. CDR3 amino acids: CASSELVGPPQQYF. The CDR3 nucleotides are TGTGCCAGCAGTGAACTGGTTGGGCCTCCCCAACAGTACTTC.

The chain joins TRBV2 to TRBJ1-1; perhaps TRBD1 as D (5 bases). The CDR3 is 13 residues long. The V end was cut by 8 bases, the J end by 1 base, with 11 bases between. CDR1 and CDR2 (germline): SNHLY, FYNNEI. The CDR3: CASQERGNTEAFF. As DNA, the CDR3 is TGTGCCAGCCAAGAGAGGGGGAACACTGAAGCTTTCTTT.

At least ten counts were recorded for this clonotype. This chain joins TRBV7-9 and TRBJ1-2; TRBD1 aligns across 11 bases. This CDR3 contains 14 residues. J was trimmed by 8 bases and V by 1 base; bases with no gene match: 3. CDR1 and CDR2 from the germline V gene are SEHNR and FQNEAQ (reference sequence). The CDR3, as DNA: TGTGCCAGCAGCTTAGGGACAGGGGGCAAAGGCTACACCTTC. It codes for CASSLGTGGKGYTF.

The chain uses TRBV19 and TRBJ2-1; D is possibly TRBD2 (5 bases). CDR1 and CDR2 (germline): LNHDA, SQIVND (reference sequence). The ends were cut back, 7 bases at V and 8 bases at J, with 9 bases in the middle. This CDR3 comprises 11 residues. CDR3 DNA: TGTGCCAGTAAGCTAGCCGATGAGCAGTTCTTC. Translating it yields CASKLADEQFF.

A few counts support this clonotype. The chain has TRBV7-9 and TRBJ2-3, with D hard to call. Germline assignment: CDR1 SEHNR and CDR2 FQNEAQ (reference sequence). The CDR3 runs to 14 residues. The V end was cut by 0 bases, the J end by 6 bases, with 10 bases between. CDR3 sequence (DNA): TGTGCCAGCAGCTTAGCTCAAGACTCCGATACGCAGTATTTT. Translated, it gives CASSLAQDSDTQYF.

In this sample, this clonotype turned up a few times. The chain couples TRBV7-8 to TRBJ2-1; D possibly corresponds to TRBD2 (7 bases). Deletions cut 5 bases from V and 7 bases from J, with 21 bases between. The V gene's germline CDR1 is SGHVS and CDR2 FQNEAQ. The CDR3 extends over 16 amino acids. Here the CDR3 reads CASSPLIRGARNEQFF. The CDR3 DNA is TGTGCCAGCAGCCCCCTAATCCGGGGGGCTCGGAATGAGCAGTTCTTC.

This chain uses TRBV6-2 or TRBV6-3 with TRBJ2-5, with 11 bases identical to TRBD2. This CDR3 region has 17 residues. Trimming at V came to 2 bases and at J to 2 bases, leaving 7 bases not matched to a gene. The germline V gene encodes CDR1 MNHEY and CDR2 SVGEGT. CDR3 amino acids: CASSYLAGGRWQETQYF. In DNA form, the CDR3 reads TGTGCCAGCAGTTACCTAGCGGGGGGCCGGTGGCAAGAGACCCAGTACTTC.

The genes are TRBV4-1 and TRBJ1-2; D is unclear. V was cut by 0 bases and J by 4 bases, with 12 bases left in between. Per germline, CDR1 MGHRA and CDR2 YSYEKL. The CDR3 length is 15 residues. CDR3 DNA sequence: TGCGCCAGCAGCCAAGAACGGCAGTCAGGCTATGGCTACACCTTC. Translation gives CASSQERQSGYGYTF.